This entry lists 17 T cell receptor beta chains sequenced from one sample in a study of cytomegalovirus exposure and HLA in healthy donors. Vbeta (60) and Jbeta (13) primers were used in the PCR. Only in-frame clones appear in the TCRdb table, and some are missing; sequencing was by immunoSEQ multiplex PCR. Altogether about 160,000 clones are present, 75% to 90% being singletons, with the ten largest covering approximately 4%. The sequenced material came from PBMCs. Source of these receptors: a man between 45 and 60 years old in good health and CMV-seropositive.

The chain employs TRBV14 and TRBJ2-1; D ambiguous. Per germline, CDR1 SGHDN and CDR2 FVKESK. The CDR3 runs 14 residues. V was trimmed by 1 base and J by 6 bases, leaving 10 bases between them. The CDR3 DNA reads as TGTGCCAGCAGCCAAGCCCCAGACTCCAATGAGCAGTTCTTC. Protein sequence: CASSQAPDSNEQFF. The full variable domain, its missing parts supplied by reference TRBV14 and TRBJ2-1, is EAGVTQFPSHSVIEKGQTVTLRCDPISGHDNLYWYRRVMGKEIKFLLHFVKESKQDESGMPNNRFLAERTGGTYSTLKVQPAELEDSGVYFCASSQAPDSNEQFFGPGTRLTVL.

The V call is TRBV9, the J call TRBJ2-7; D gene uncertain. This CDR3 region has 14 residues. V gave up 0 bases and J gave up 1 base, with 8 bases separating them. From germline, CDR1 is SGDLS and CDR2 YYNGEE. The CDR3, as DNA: TGTGCCAGCAGCGTAGGACTGGTATCCTACGAGCAGTACTTC. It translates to CASSVGLVSYEQYF.

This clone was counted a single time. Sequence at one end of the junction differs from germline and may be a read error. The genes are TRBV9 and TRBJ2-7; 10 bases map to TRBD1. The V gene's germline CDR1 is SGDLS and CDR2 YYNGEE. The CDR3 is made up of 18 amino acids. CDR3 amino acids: CANSVIGWGDRGHHEQYF. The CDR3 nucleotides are TGTGCCAACAGCGTAATCGGGTGGGGGGACAGGGGTCATCACGAGCAGTACTTC.

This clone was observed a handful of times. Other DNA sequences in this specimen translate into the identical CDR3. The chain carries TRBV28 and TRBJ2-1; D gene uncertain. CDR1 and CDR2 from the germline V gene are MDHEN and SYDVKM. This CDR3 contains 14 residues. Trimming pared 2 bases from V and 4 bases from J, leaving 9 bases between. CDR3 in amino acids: CASSLLEEYNEQFF. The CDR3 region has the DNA TGTGCCAGCAGTTTACTAGAGGAGTACAATGAGCAGTTCTTC.

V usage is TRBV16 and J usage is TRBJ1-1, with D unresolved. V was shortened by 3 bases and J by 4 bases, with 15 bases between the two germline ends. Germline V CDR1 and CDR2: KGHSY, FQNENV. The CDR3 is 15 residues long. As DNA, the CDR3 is TGTGCCAGCAGCCACACCGGGATCGGTGCCACTGAAGCTTTCTTT. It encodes CASSHTGIGATEAFF.

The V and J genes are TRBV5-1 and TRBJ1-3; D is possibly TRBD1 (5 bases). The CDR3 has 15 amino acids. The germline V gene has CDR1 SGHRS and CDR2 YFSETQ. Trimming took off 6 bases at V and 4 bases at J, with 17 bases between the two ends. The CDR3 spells CASTLGGTAGNTIYF. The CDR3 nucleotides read TGCGCCAGCACCCTTGGCGGGACCGCCGGAAACACCATATATTTT.

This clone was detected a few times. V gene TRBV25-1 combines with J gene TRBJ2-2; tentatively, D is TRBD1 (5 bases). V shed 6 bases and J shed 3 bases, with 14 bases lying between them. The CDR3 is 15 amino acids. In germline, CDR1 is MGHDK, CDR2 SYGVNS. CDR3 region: CASRIDSYHTGELFF. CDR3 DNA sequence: TGTGCCAGCAGGATAGACAGCTATCACACCGGGGAGCTGTTTTTT.

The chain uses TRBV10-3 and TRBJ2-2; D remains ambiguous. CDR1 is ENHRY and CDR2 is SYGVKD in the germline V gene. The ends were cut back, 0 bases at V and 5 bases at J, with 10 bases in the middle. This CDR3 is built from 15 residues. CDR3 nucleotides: TGTGCCATCAGTGAGTCCAGTTACCAGACCGGGGAGCTGTTTTTT. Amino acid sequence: CAISESSYQTGELFF.

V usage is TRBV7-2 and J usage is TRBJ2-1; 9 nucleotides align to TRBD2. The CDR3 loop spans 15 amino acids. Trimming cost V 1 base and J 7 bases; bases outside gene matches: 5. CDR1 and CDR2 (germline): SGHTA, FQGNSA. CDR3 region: CASSLVAGEINEQFF. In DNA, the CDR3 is TGTGCCAGCAGCTTAGTAGCGGGAGAGATTAATGAGCAGTTCTTC.

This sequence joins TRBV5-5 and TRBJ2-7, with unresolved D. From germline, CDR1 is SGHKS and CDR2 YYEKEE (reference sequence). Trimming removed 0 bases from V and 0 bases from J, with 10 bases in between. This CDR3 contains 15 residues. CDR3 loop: CASSLEPYGSYEQYF. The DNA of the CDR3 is TGTGCCAGCAGCTTGGAACCCTACGGCTCCTACGAGCAGTACTTC.

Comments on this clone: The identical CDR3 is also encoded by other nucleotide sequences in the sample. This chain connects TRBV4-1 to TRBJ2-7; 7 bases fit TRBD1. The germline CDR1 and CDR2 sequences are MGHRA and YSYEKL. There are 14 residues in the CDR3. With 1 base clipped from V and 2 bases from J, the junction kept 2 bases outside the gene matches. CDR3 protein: CASSQGQGTYEQYF. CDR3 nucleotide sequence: TGCGCCAGCAGCCAAGGACAGGGTACCTACGAGCAGTACTTC.

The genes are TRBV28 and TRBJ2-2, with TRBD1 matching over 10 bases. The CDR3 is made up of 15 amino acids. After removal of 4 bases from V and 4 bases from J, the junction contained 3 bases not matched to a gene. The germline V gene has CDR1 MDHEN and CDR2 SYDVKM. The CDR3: CASSSGQGLTGELFF. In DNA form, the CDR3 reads TGTGCCAGCAGTTCGGGACAGGGGCTCACCGGGGAGCTGTTTTTT.

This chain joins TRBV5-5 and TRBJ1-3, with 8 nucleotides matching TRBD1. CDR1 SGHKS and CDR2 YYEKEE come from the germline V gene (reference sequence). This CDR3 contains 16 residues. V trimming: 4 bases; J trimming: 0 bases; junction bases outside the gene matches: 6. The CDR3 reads CASSRDRGVSGNTIYF. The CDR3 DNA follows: TGTGCCAGCAGCAGAGACAGGGGCGTCTCTGGAAACACCATATATTTT.

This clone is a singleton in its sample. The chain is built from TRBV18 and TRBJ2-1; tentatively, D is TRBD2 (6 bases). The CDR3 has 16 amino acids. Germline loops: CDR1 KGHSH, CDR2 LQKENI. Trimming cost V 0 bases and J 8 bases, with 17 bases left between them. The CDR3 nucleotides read TGTGCCAGCTCACCACCGGGGGGAATAAGGGCCGATGAGCAGTTCTTC. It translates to CASSPPGGIRADEQFF.

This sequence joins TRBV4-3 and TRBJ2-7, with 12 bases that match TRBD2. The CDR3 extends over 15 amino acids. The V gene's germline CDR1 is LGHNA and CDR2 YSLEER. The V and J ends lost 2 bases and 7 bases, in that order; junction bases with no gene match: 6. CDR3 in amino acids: CASSQRLAGAGEQYF. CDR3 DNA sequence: TGCGCCAGCAGCCAACGACTAGCGGGGGCAGGGGAGCAGTACTTC.

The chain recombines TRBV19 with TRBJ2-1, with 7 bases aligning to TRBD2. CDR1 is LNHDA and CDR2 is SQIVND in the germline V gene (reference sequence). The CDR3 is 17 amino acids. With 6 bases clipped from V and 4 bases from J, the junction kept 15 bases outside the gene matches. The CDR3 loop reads CASSLGGGPPFYNEQFF. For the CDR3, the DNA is TGTGCCAGTAGCTTGGGGGGGGGACCACCTTTTTACAATGAGCAGTTCTTC.

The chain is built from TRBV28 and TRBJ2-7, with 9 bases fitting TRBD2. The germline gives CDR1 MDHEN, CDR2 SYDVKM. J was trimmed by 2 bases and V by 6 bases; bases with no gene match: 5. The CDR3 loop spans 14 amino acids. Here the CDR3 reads CASRGGGRAYEQYF. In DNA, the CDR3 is TGTGCCAGCAGGGGGGGCGGGAGGGCCTACGAGCAGTACTTC.